This T cell receptor (beta chain) was obtained from a study of OX40 agonist ivuxolimab in advanced cancers. Study observations and caveats: With doses of 0.1-3.0 mg/kg, partial responders showed among the lowest clonal expansion.

Data came from immunoSEQ multiplex PCR; TCRdb stores just in-frame clones and leaves some out. Here the sample spans 60,000 to 100,000 clones, 80% to 90% being singletons. To note about this clone: Its target is unknown.

It was autoimmune disease history or systemic immunosuppression that excluded patients. The length of the CDR3 is 13 residues. Germline CDR1 is KGHSH and CDR2 is LQKENI. Trimming took off 10 bases at V and 1 base at J, with 13 bases between the two ends. Specimen: CD4+ or CD8+ T cells sorted from blood, collected in a trial of the OX40 agonist ivuxolimab. This clonotype was obtained from an adult with an advanced solid tumor such as melanoma, head and neck, liver or kidney cancer. The chain recombines TRBV18 with TRBJ1-1, with unresolved D. The CDR3 nucleotides read TGTGCCACCTCCCTGGGAGGGAACACTGAAGCTTTCTTT. Encoded protein: CATSLGGNTEAFF. Supplemented by reference TRBV18 and TRBJ1-1, the full variable domain reads NAGVMQNPRHLVRRRGQEARLRCSPMKGHSHVYWYRQLPEEGLKFMVYLQKENIIDESGMPKERFSAEFPKEGPSILRIQQVVRGDSAAYFCATSLGGNTEAFFGQGTRLTVV.